The 25 T cell receptor beta chains given below trace back to one sample, sequenced in a study of naive and memory T cell subsets. Both TRBC1 and TRBC2 were covered by a beta constant-region primer of two equimolar oligonucleotides. TCRdb called the UMI-ligation and nested PCR reads again in MiXCR, with one record for every CDR3 protein. The table records some 150,000 distinct CDR3 sequences, approximately 17% of them present only once. The sequencing sample was made of naive CD4+ T cells from blood. These receptors were collected from a human donor in good health.

V and J are TRBV30 and TRBJ2-3; D is ambiguous. Trimming left V 2 bases short and J 6 bases short, with 9 bases between. CDR3 length: 12 residues. CDR1 and CDR2 from the germline V gene are GTSNPN and SVGIG (reference sequence). The DNA for the CDR3 is TGTGCCTGGAGTCCGGCCGTGGATACGCAGTATTTT. This codes for CAWSPAVDTQYF.

This clonotype was recorded a few times. The V gene is TRBV9, the J gene TRBJ2-5; 7 bases fit TRBD1. The V and J ends lost 4 bases and 5 bases, in that order; junction bases with no gene match: 8. CDR1 and CDR2 (germline): SGDLS, YYNGEE. The CDR3 consists of 14 residues. This chain's CDR3 is CASSPRTGEETQYF. Written as DNA, the CDR3 is TGTGCCAGCAGCCCCAGAACAGGGGAGGAGACCCAGTACTTC.

The rearrangement links TRBV20-1 to TRBJ1-4; D is ambiguous. The CDR3 runs to 13 residues. V was cut by 5 bases and J by 8 bases, with 15 bases left in between. The germline CDR1 and CDR2 sequences are DFQATT and SNEGSKA (reference sequence). CDR3 nucleotide sequence: TGCAGTGCTCGGATCTTTGGTGGGGAAAAACTGTTTTTT. It is translated as CSARIFGGEKLFF.

This clonotype was counted a few times. This chain uses TRBV2 with TRBJ2-7; 11 bases line up with TRBD1. J lost 5 bases, V lost 4 bases, and 4 bases had no gene match. The CDR3 length is 14 residues. Looked up from germline, CDR1 is SNHLY and CDR2 is FYNNEI. CDR3 loop: CASSVGQGADEQYF. The CDR3 nucleotides are TGTGCCAGCAGTGTAGGACAGGGGGCCGACGAGCAGTACTTC.

This chain uses TRBV6-2 or TRBV6-3 with TRBJ1-5; 8 positions match TRBD1. Germline CDR1 and CDR2: MNHEY and SVGEGT. The CDR3 consists of 16 residues. The V segment lost 7 bases and the J segment 3 bases; nucleotides outside the gene matches: 11. CDR3 nucleotides: TGTGCCAGCATACAGGGGGGATTGAGGGACAATCAGCCCCAGCATTTT. Its translation is CASIQGGLRDNQPQHF.

V is TRBV29-1 and J is TRBJ2-7; no definite D call. The CDR3 sequence is 11 residues long. Germline lookup yields CDR1 SQVTM and CDR2 ANQGSEA. The germline V and J ends were trimmed by 1 base and 1 base, with 2 bases remaining between them. CDR3 sequence reads: CSVEVSYEQYF. CDR3 nucleotides: TGCAGCGTTGAAGTTTCCTACGAGCAGTACTTC.

This clonotype was observed a few times. The V call is TRBV12-3 or TRBV12-4, the J call TRBJ2-1; TRBD2 matches at 7 bases. This CDR3 is built from 15 residues. V lost 8 bases and J lost 0; bases outside the gene matches: 7. The CDR3 nucleotides are TGTGCCAGCCAGGGACTACCCATCTCCTACAATGAGCAGTTCTTC. Amino acid sequence: CASQGLPISYNEQFF.

V usage is TRBV5-1 and J usage is TRBJ2-1; TRBD2 agrees at 7 bases. V was clipped by 0 bases and J by 4 bases; unmatched bases: 7. The CDR3 sequence is 16 residues long. Germline CDR1 and CDR2: SGHRS and YFSETQ. CDR3 DNA sequence: TGCGCCAGCAGCTTGGCCGGCGGGGGACCTTACAATGAGCAGTTCTTC. It encodes CASSLAGGGPYNEQFF.

This clonotype was recorded at least ten times. The J gene is TRBJ1-6, the V gene TRBV29-1; 8 nucleotides match TRBD1. The CDR3 is 13 residues long. Germline trimming cut 5 bases from V and 14 bases from J; bases unmatched to any gene: 11. Looked up from germline, CDR1 is SQVTM and CDR2 is ANQGSEA. CDR3 residues: CSVSQGGDRTLHF. CDR3 sequence (DNA): TGCAGCGTTTCACAGGGGGGGGATAGGACCCTCCACTTT.

J is TRBJ1-5 and V is TRBV6-1; no clear D. Germline CDR1 reads MNHNS; CDR2 reads SASEGT. Deletions cut 2 bases from V and 2 bases from J, with 13 bases between. This CDR3 comprises 16 residues. The CDR3 loop is CASSEFGPHGNQPQHF. DNA of the CDR3: TGTGCCAGCAGTGAATTTGGACCACATGGCAATCAGCCCCAGCATTTT.

The chain is built from TRBV20-1 and TRBJ2-2; 8 nucleotides agree with TRBD2. Trimming removed 6 bases from V and 1 base from J; junction bases left unmatched: 7. The CDR3 is made up of 15 amino acids. CDR1 is DFQATT and CDR2 is SNEGSKA in the germline V gene (reference sequence). CDR3 in DNA: TGCAGTGCACAACCAGCGGGGGTGAACACCGGGGAGCTGTTTTTT. This translates into CSAQPAGVNTGELFF.

In its sample, this clonotype was seen a few times. V is TRBV9 and J is TRBJ2-7; D is unresolved. Trimming shortened V by 5 bases and J by 0 bases, and 12 bases separated the two germline ends. CDR1 and CDR2 (germline): SGDLS, YYNGEE. The CDR3 is made up of 14 amino acids. The CDR3 nucleotides read TGTGCCAGCAGTTCCCGGACGGGCTCCTACGAGCAGTACTTC. It is translated as CASSSRTGSYEQYF.

The rearrangement joins TRBV6-4 to TRBJ2-1; D uncertain. Trimming took off 1 base at V and 8 bases at J, with 12 bases between the two ends. CDR1 MRHNA and CDR2 SNTAGT come from the germline V gene. This CDR3 has 14 amino acids. CDR3 nucleotides: TGTGCCAGCAGTGACTATGATTCGACCGATGAGCAGTTCTTC. This codes for CASSDYDSTDEQFF.

A few counts support this clonotype. V is TRBV20-1 and J is TRBJ1-4; D might be TRBD1 (6 bases). V was trimmed by 4 bases and J by 8 bases, leaving 17 bases between them. This CDR3 has 14 residues. The germline V gene has CDR1 DFQATT and CDR2 SNEGSKA (reference sequence). The CDR3 protein is CSANPGQGTEKLFF. CDR3 in DNA: TGCAGTGCTAATCCGGGCCAGGGGACGGAAAAACTGTTTTTT.

The chain is built from TRBV15 and TRBJ1-2, with a possible D match to TRBD1 (5 bases). Looked up from germline, CDR1 is LNHNV and CDR2 is YYDKDF (reference sequence). This CDR3 spans 15 amino acids. V gave up 0 bases and J gave up 8 bases, with 16 bases separating them. CDR3 nucleotide sequence: TGTGCCACCAGCAGAGATATTAGTGGGGCTGGGGGCTACACCTTC. Its translation: CATSRDISGAGGYTF.

The CDR3 protein is CASSLVFVQGAEGNQPQHF. CDR3 nucleotides: TGTGCCAGCAGTTTAGTTTTTGTACAGGGGGCCGAGGGCAATCAGCCCCAGCATTTT. The chain uses TRBV12-3 or TRBV12-4 and TRBJ1-5; 9 positions agree with TRBD1. This CDR3 has 19 amino acids. J was trimmed by 2 bases and V by 1 base; bases with no gene match: 12.

This clonotype was observed a few times. The chain recombines TRBV30 with TRBJ2-7; 7 bases agree with TRBD2. The CDR3 extends over 11 amino acids. Germline CDR1 GTSNPN, CDR2 SVGIG (reference sequence). The junction had 5 bases not matched to a gene; V was cut back by 8 bases and J by 4 bases. CDR3 sequence reads: CAGAGNYEQYF. CDR3 in DNA: TGTGCCGGAGCGGGAAATTACGAGCAGTACTTC.

The V gene is TRBV6-5, the J gene TRBJ1-1; 7 positions match TRBD1. With V trimmed by 0 bases and J by 1 base, 2 bases remained unmatched. CDR1 is MNHEY and CDR2 is SVGAGI in the germline V gene. This CDR3 contains 15 residues. The CDR3 region is CASSYSGTANTEAFF. The CDR3 DNA sequence: TGTGCCAGCAGTTACTCAGGGACAGCGAACACTGAAGCTTTCTTT.

V usage is TRBV4-2 and J usage is TRBJ1-5; 11 bases align to TRBD1. CDR1 is LGHNA, CDR2 YNFKEQ, per germline. This CDR3 has 16 amino acids. After removal of 3 bases from V and 6 bases from J, the junction contained 7 bases not matched to a gene. CDR3 DNA: TGTGCCAGCAGCCAGAGGACAGGGGGCGTGGGTCAGCCCCAGCATTTT. This sequence encodes CASSQRTGGVGQPQHF.

This clonotype has more than one count but fewer than ten. This rearrangement joins TRBV12-3 or TRBV12-4 to TRBJ2-2; D unresolved. The CDR3 has 12 amino acids. Trimming pared 5 bases from V and 6 bases from J, leaving 7 bases between. The CDR3: CASSLTSGELFF. The CDR3 coding sequence is TGTGCCAGCAGTCTTACCTCCGGGGAGCTGTTTTTT.

V and J are TRBV12-3 or TRBV12-4 and TRBJ1-4, with a weak D call TRBD1 (5 bases). The ends were cut back, 7 bases at V and 6 bases at J, with 15 bases in the middle. The CDR3 runs 14 residues. The CDR3 nucleotides read TGTGCCAGCATGCCCTGGGGGGGTGATGAAAAACTGTTTTTT. Amino acid sequence: CASMPWGGDEKLFF.

This clonotype has ten or more counts. The V call is TRBV12-3 or TRBV12-4, the J call TRBJ2-3; D uncertain. The length of the CDR3 is 15 residues. Trimming cost V 6 bases and J 2 bases, with 15 bases left between them. Written as DNA, the CDR3 is TGTGCCAGCAGCGGGCAGGCTGGCCCCACAGATACGCAGTATTTT. This encodes CASSGQAGPTDTQYF.

This rearrangement joins TRBV3-1 to TRBJ2-1; 9 bases are shared with TRBD1. The CDR3 runs 17 residues. The trim removed 4 bases at V and 6 bases at J, leaving 13 bases unmatched. CDR1 and CDR2 from the germline V gene are LGHDT and YNNKEL (reference sequence). In nucleotides, the CDR3 is TGTGCCAGCAGCCCCCCCCCTTACAGGGGGCGCCTCAATGAGCAGTTCTTC. Translation: CASSPPPYRGRLNEQFF.

This clonotype has just a few counts. The chain joins TRBV6-5 to TRBJ2-5, with 8 bases matching TRBD1. The length of the CDR3 is 12 residues. CDR1 is MNHEY, CDR2 SVGAGI, per germline. J was trimmed by 5 bases and V by 4 bases; bases with no gene match: 0. CDR3: CASSWDRETQYF. For the CDR3, the DNA is TGTGCCAGCAGTTGGGACAGGGAGACCCAGTACTTC.

The sample holds many counts of this clonotype. This chain links TRBV5-5 with TRBJ1-1; TRBD1 matches 7 bases. This CDR3 has 13 residues. Germline V lookup: CDR1 SGHKS, CDR2 YYEKEE (reference sequence). V lost 5 bases, J lost 1 base, and 2 bases stayed unmatched. This CDR3 reads CASSRDRNTEAFF. For the CDR3, the DNA is TGTGCCAGCAGTCGGGACAGGAACACTGAAGCTTTCTTT.